The sample holds a few counts of the clone carrying this T cell receptor beta chain. Its target is unknown. Measured with immunoSEQ multiplex PCR; TCRdb has only the in-frame clones, and not every one. In the table there are roughly 23,000 clones, 70% to 80% of which are singletons. Per the germline V gene, CDR1 is SGDLS and CDR2 is YYNGEE. The CDR3 consists of 13 residues. V was trimmed by 4 bases and J by 7 bases, leaving 9 bases between them. The entry originates in a study of vaccination effects on CD4 cells after COVID-19. The overall study: Samples came 142 and 148 days after COVID-19 diagnosis, before vaccination. Broader study findings: Long after vaccination, the clones induced by infection and by vaccine shrank markedly in size.

The ViraFEST assay expanded antigen-specific CD4+ T cells with viral peptide pools before sequencing. It was after nine to eleven days of culture that CD4+ T cells were isolated. Documented for the person is a PCR-confirmed SARS-CoV-2 infection occurring between March and December 2020. A half-volume exchange with IL-2 medium occurred on days 3 and 7. The V gene is TRBV9, the J gene TRBJ1-6; unclear D gene. Source: CD4+ T cells from PBMCs cultured with SARS-CoV-2 spike peptides, taken before COVID-19 vaccination. The clonotype originates from a human donor who had a prior SARS-CoV-2 infection. The CDR3 sequence: CASSSRPNSPLHF. As DNA, the CDR3 is TGTGCCAGCAGCTCCCGTCCCAATTCACCCCTCCACTTT.